The next 21 T cell receptor beta chains were all read from a single sample in a study of cytomegalovirus exposure and HLA in healthy donors. In the PCR, 60 Vbeta and 13 Jbeta primers were used. The repertoire was sequenced with immunoSEQ multiplex PCR; TCRdb's copy has only in-frame clones and lacks some. The sample consists of around 70,000 clones, 62% of them appearing once. The sample was PBMCs. Source of these receptors: a man aged 30-40 years in good health and CMV-seronegative.

V gene TRBV7-2 combines with J gene TRBJ2-2; 13 nucleotides match TRBD2. Germline V gives CDR1 SGHTA, CDR2 FQGNSA. This CDR3 has 18 amino acids. V shed 3 bases and J 0 bases; nucleotides not matched to a gene: 4. The CDR3 sequence: CASSFTSGGASNTGELFF. CDR3 in DNA: TGTGCCAGCAGCTTTACTAGCGGGGGGGCCTCGAACACCGGGGAGCTGTTTTTT.

The rearrangement joins TRBV5-1 to TRBJ2-1; D is perhaps TRBD2 (6 bases). The CDR3 sequence is 13 residues long. Looked up from germline, CDR1 is SGHRS and CDR2 is YFSETQ. Trimming stripped 4 bases from V and 5 bases from J, with 10 bases between. This CDR3 is CASSPEGHNEQFF. CDR3 sequence (DNA): TGCGCCAGCAGCCCGGAGGGTCACAATGAGCAGTTCTTC.

This clone was seen a handful of times. The chain has TRBV5-1 and TRBJ2-7; TRBD1 might be the D (6 bases). There are 14 residues in the CDR3. V gave up 4 bases and J gave up 2 bases, with 13 bases separating them. From germline, CDR1 is SGHRS and CDR2 YFSETQ. Here the CDR3 DNA reads TGCGCCAGCAGCCCCCGGGACATAGCCTACGAGCAGTACTTC. Protein: CASSPRDIAYEQYF.

This clone was counted between two and nine times. The rearrangement links TRBV6-5 to TRBJ2-3, with 13 bases lining up with TRBD2. Germline CDR1 reads MNHEY; CDR2 reads SVGAGI. The CDR3 consists of 16 residues. Trimming removed 4 bases from V and 4 bases from J; junction bases left unmatched: 5. The DNA for the CDR3 is TGTGCCAGCAGTTGGGGGACTAGCGGGGTGGCAGATACGCAGTATTTT. This translates into CASSWGTSGVADTQYF.

The chain is built from TRBV4-2 and TRBJ2-1; TRBD2 matches at 7 bases. The junction had 8 bases not matched to a gene; V was cut back by 0 bases and J by 0 bases. Germline V lookup: CDR1 LGHNA, CDR2 YNFKEQ. The CDR3 runs to 18 residues. The CDR3 DNA reads TGTGCCAGCAGCCAAGATGGGGGGGGAGGATTCTCCTACAATGAGCAGTTCTTC. Its translation: CASSQDGGGGFSYNEQFF.

The rearrangement uses TRBV7-9 and TRBJ2-5; 7 nucleotides match TRBD2. The V and J ends lost 8 bases and 4 bases, in that order; junction bases with no gene match: 10. CDR1 is SEHNR and CDR2 is FQNEAQ in the germline V gene (reference sequence). The CDR3 covers 14 residues. CDR3 residues: CASQRGGGGETQYF. CDR3 sequence (DNA): TGTGCCAGCCAACGCGGGGGAGGAGGAGAGACCCAGTACTTC.

This clone was counted between two and nine times. CDR3: CASSYPRGHDQYF. The CDR3 bases are TGCGCCAGCAGCTACCCGCGGGGGCATGATCAGTACTTC. The chain employs TRBV5-1 and TRBJ2-7; a possible D gene is TRBD2 (7 bases). CDR3 length: 13 amino acids. Trimming pared 3 bases from V and 10 bases from J, leaving 17 bases between. The germline V gene encodes CDR1 SGHRS and CDR2 YFSETQ.

The chain is built from TRBV7-2 and TRBJ1-3, with 7 nucleotides matching TRBD1. After removal of 5 bases from V and 1 base from J, the junction contained 5 bases not matched to a gene. Germline V CDR1 and CDR2: SGHTA, FQGNSA. The length of the CDR3 is 15 residues. The DNA for the CDR3 is TGTGCCAGCAGCCCAACAGGGGCATCTGGAAACACCATATATTTT. Translated: CASSPTGASGNTIYF.

The chain combines TRBV4-2 with TRBJ2-1; 13 positions agree with TRBD2. With 4 bases clipped from V and 1 base from J, the junction kept 10 bases outside the gene matches. The CDR3 is 19 residues long. Germline V gene sequence: CDR1 LGHNA, CDR2 YNFKEQ. CDR3 sequence: CASSRLGLAGLRSYNEQFF. CDR3 coding DNA: TGTGCCAGCAGCCGATTGGGACTAGCGGGGCTCAGGTCCTACAATGAGCAGTTCTTC.

The chain employs TRBV6-1 and TRBJ1-6; TRBD1 aligns across 8 bases. The V gene end was trimmed by 4 bases and the J gene end by 8 bases; junction bases not matched to a gene: 7. Per germline, CDR1 MNHNS and CDR2 SASEGT. The CDR3 loop spans 15 amino acids. The CDR3 DNA reads as TGTGCCAGCAGTGTGGGACAGGTCATTTATTCACCCCTCCACTTT. It encodes CASSVGQVIYSPLHF.

DNA of the CDR3: TGTGCCAGCAGTGAAGTAAGCGGGGGGACGACAGATACGCAGTATTTT. This sequence encodes CASSEVSGGTTDTQYF. The chain joins TRBV2 to TRBJ2-3; 9 bases fit TRBD2. Per the germline V gene, CDR1 is SNHLY and CDR2 is FYNNEI. V shed 1 base, J shed 3 bases, and the junction held 5 bases outside the gene matches. CDR3 length equals 16 residues.

The chain recombines TRBV11-2 with TRBJ1-4, with TRBD1 as a possible D gene (5 bases). CDR3 length: 15 amino acids. The germline CDR1 and CDR2 sequences are SGHAT and FQNNGV. V dropped 1 base and J dropped 6 bases, with 12 bases sitting between them. CDR3 sequence: CASSLVYGGDEKLFF. DNA of the CDR3: TGTGCCAGCAGCTTAGTATACGGGGGTGATGAAAAACTGTTTTTT.

This chain connects TRBV4-2 to TRBJ2-3, with 9 positions matching TRBD2. The CDR3 covers 18 residues. From germline, CDR1 is LGHNA and CDR2 YNFKEQ. Unmatched junction bases numbered 10, after V lost 2 bases and J lost 1 base. In DNA form, the CDR3 reads TGTGCCAGCAGCCAACGGAGGCCTAGCGGGGCCCGCACAGATACGCAGTATTTT. It translates to CASSQRRPSGARTDTQYF.

CDR3 DNA: TGCAGCGTTGAAGGTACAGGGGGAAACACCGGGGAGCTGTTTTTT. This gives the protein CSVEGTGGNTGELFF. This chain joins TRBV29-1 and TRBJ2-2; TRBD1 agrees at 8 bases. The CDR3 covers 15 residues. Germline V gene lookup returns CDR1 SQVTM and CDR2 ANQGSEA. Trimming removed 1 base from V and 2 bases from J; junction bases left unmatched: 3.

This chain joins TRBV13 and TRBJ1-6, with TRBD1 as a possible D gene (6 bases). Germline CDR1 reads PRHDT; CDR2 reads FYEKMQ (reference sequence). V gave up 0 bases and J gave up 7 bases, with 16 bases separating them. CDR3 length: 17 amino acids. The CDR3, as DNA: TGTGCCAGCAGCTTAGGCCGGGGGGGCGGACGGAATTCACCCCTCCACTTT. It encodes CASSLGRGGGRNSPLHF.

In DNA form, the CDR3 reads TGTGCCAGCAGCTCTACAGGGGGTTATGGCTACACCTTC. Translation: CASSSTGGYGYTF. This rearrangement joins TRBV7-8 to TRBJ1-2, with 8 bases lining up with TRBD1. Germline V CDR1 and CDR2: SGHVS, FQNEAQ. This CDR3 is built from 13 residues. The V gene end was trimmed by 4 bases and the J gene end by 5 bases; junction bases not matched to a gene: 3.

The chain recombines TRBV25-1 with TRBJ1-2; 8 positions match TRBD1. This CDR3 is 15 amino acids long. Germline assignment: CDR1 MGHDK and CDR2 SYGVNS. V dropped 3 bases and J dropped 4; count of bases not matched to a gene: 7. Written as DNA, the CDR3 is TGTGCCAGCAGTGACCTCGGGACAGGTGCCTATGGCTACACCTTC. Residues: CASSDLGTGAYGYTF.

Only a few counts were recorded for this clone. The rearrangement links TRBV5-3 to TRBJ1-5; TRBD1 agrees at 8 bases. Being an ORF, TRBV5-3 has a function that is uncertain. After removal of 4 bases from V and 4 bases from J, the junction contained 10 bases not matched to a gene. This CDR3 has 16 residues. The CDR3 region has the DNA TGTGCCAGAAGCCAACACAGGGGGTGTATGAATCAGCCCCAGCATTTT. Translated: CARSQHRGCMNQPQHF.

This clone was detected only a few times. The rearrangement links TRBV6-1 to TRBJ2-2; 7 nucleotides line up with TRBD1. The V gene end was trimmed by 4 bases and the J gene end by 3 bases; junction bases not matched to a gene: 5. In germline, CDR1 is MNHNS, CDR2 SASEGT. This CDR3 is 15 amino acids long. The CDR3 coding sequence is TGTGCCAGCAGTGGGAAAGGGGGCGACACCGGGGAGCTGTTTTTT. It is translated as CASSGKGGDTGELFF.

This rearrangement joins TRBV19 to TRBJ2-3; 7 nucleotides line up with TRBD1. The CDR3 covers 13 residues. The trim removed 5 bases at V and 4 bases at J, leaving 3 bases unmatched. The germline V gene encodes CDR1 LNHDA and CDR2 SQIVND (reference sequence). The CDR3 DNA follows: TGTGCCAGTAGTTCTCAGGGGGCAGATACGCAGTATTTT. Translation: CASSSQGADTQYF. The full variable domain, in which reference TRBV19 and TRBJ2-3 provide the parts outside the CDR3, is DGGITQSPKYLFRKEGQNVTLSCEQNLNHDAMYWYRQDPGQGLRLIYYSQIVNDFQKGDIAEGYSVSREKKESFPLTVTSAQKNPTAFYLCASSSQGADTQYFGPGTRLTVL.

This chain links TRBV29-1 with TRBJ1-2, with TRBD1 matching over 8 bases. With V trimmed by 1 base and J by 6 bases, 10 bases remained unmatched. Looked up from germline, CDR1 is SQVTM and CDR2 is ANQGSEA. The length of the CDR3 is 15 residues. The CDR3 loop is CSVEGGGWGQDGYTF. In nucleotides, the CDR3 is TGCAGCGTTGAAGGGGGCGGGTGGGGACAGGATGGCTACACCTTC. The full variable domain, completed using reference TRBV29-1 and TRBJ1-2, is SAVISQKPSRDICQRGTSLTIQCQVDSQVTMMFWYRQQPGQSLTLIATANQGSEATYESGFVIDKFPISRPNLTFSTLTVSNMSPEDSSIYLCSVEGGGWGQDGYTFGSGTRLTVV.